This T cell receptor (beta chain) was sequenced during a study of shared clonotypes between healthy human individuals. Whole-study results and caveats: Among donors, sharing of clonotypes was expected to be affected by sequencing depth. Across subsets, estimated richness was generally greater for naive than for memory populations.

The naive CD8 population came from CD45RO-negative cells selected for CCR7, without terminally differentiated effector memory CD45RA+ cells. All donors qualified as healthy HIV-negative adults and had experienced no recent acute infections or vaccinations. About 30,000 T cell genomes, or about 200 ng DNA, went into the sorted-subset replicate PCRs. The data were produced by immunoSEQ multiplex PCR, yet TCRdb's version contains in-frame clones alone and is incomplete. The sample carries about 1,800,000 clones, about 95% recorded once. J gave up 5 bases and V 5 bases, and 5 bases lay outside the gene matches. This CDR3 is 13 amino acids long. Germline CDR1 reads MNHEY; CDR2 reads SMNVEV (reference sequence). This clone was counted once. Antigen unknown. In the same sample, other DNA sequences code for this CDR3.

The rearrangement joins TRBV27 to TRBJ2-7; 8 bases line up with TRBD2. The source is a man between 18 and 35 years old in good health. The specimen was naive CD8+ T cells sorted from blood. CDR3: CASSPGGGNEQYF. The CDR3, as DNA: TGTGCCAGCAGTCCCGGGGGGGGGAACGAGCAGTACTTC.